Below are 9 T cell receptor beta chains sequenced from a single sample in a study of cytomegalovirus exposure and HLA in healthy donors listed by TCRdb under 2017. The library came from the immunoSEQ multiplex PCR assay. For the multiplex PCR, a mixture combining 60 forward primers for TCR Vbeta segments and 13 reverse primers for TCR Jbeta segments was used. TCRdb re-hosts the immuneACCESS table, in-frame sequences only. Its copies lack some clones; in the studies checked, an unresolved V gene accounts for under half of them, and the cause for the rest is not known. The sample table contains 90,000 or so clones; only one count was recorded for 65% to 80% of them. The top ten hold 4% to 5% of the sample. The sequenced sample consisted of PBMCs. These receptors came from a man between 60 and 70 years old in good health and CMV-seronegative.

The chain combines TRBV5-1 with TRBJ2-7; 11 bases fit TRBD1. This CDR3 is built from 14 residues. After removal of 4 bases from V and 8 bases from J, the junction contained 8 bases not matched to a gene. Germline CDR1 and CDR2: SGHRS and YFSETQ. The CDR3 DNA is TGCGCCAGCAGCCCCGGGGGACAGGGGGTGAAGCAGTACTTC. It is translated as CASSPGGQGVKQYF.

This chain links TRBV6-1 with TRBJ1-1, with D tentatively TRBD1 (5 bases). CDR3 size: 14 residues. Trimming took 7 bases from V and 0 from J, leaving 12 bases between them. Germline V gives CDR1 MNHNS, CDR2 SASEGT. This CDR3 is CASTRTLMNTEAFF. The CDR3 DNA reads as TGTGCCAGCACTAGGACACTCATGAACACTGAAGCTTTCTTT.

The chain has TRBV7-9 and TRBJ2-7; TRBD1 is a possible D gene (6 bases). Trimming cost V 0 bases and J 1 base, with 19 bases left between them. The CDR3 loop spans 18 amino acids. CDR1 is SEHNR and CDR2 is FQNEAQ in the germline V gene (reference sequence). The CDR3 sequence: CASSLASRTDLGSYEQYF. The CDR3 coding sequence is TGTGCCAGCAGCTTAGCTAGTAGGACAGACCTAGGATCCTACGAGCAGTACTTC.

The chain employs TRBV29-1 and TRBJ1-1; 8 nucleotides align to TRBD1. V was pared by 4 bases and J by 3 bases, with 7 bases of the junction left unmatched. This CDR3 is built from 14 residues. Per germline, CDR1 SQVTM and CDR2 ANQGSEA. CDR3 coding DNA: TGCAGCGTTGTGACAGGGGAGGTGGACACTGAAGCTTTCTTT. It yields the protein CSVVTGEVDTEAFF.

This rearrangement joins TRBV25-1 to TRBJ2-7, with D unclear. Germline CDR1 MGHDK, CDR2 SYGVNS. With 2 bases removed from V and 2 bases from J, the gap between germline ends came to 13 bases. This CDR3 is built from 15 residues. DNA of the CDR3: TGTGCCAGCAGTGAAGGGCCCCTGACAACCTACGAGCAGTACTTC. As protein: CASSEGPLTTYEQYF.

The rearrangement uses TRBV11-3 and TRBJ2-1; 14 positions agree with TRBD2. Unmatched junction bases numbered 1, after V lost 0 bases and J lost 6 bases. Germline loops: CDR1 SGHNT, CDR2 YENEEA. The CDR3 runs to 16 residues. The CDR3 coding sequence is TGTGCCAGCAGCTTAGAGACTAGCGGGGGGGTCAATGAGCAGTTCTTC. It encodes CASSLETSGGVNEQFF.

The chain has TRBV6-5 and TRBJ1-1; a possible D gene is TRBD1 (5 bases). This CDR3 region has 13 residues. Trimming stripped 4 bases from V and 5 bases from J, with 11 bases between. Germline V gene lookup returns CDR1 MNHEY and CDR2 SVGAGI. DNA for the CDR3: TGTGCCAGCAGTTTTGACAGTTGGACTGAAGCTTTCTTT. This encodes CASSFDSWTEAFF.

V is TRBV6-1 and J is TRBJ2-5; 12 nucleotides agree with TRBD1. The CDR3 has 16 amino acids. The trim removed 4 bases at V and 7 bases at J, leaving 10 bases unmatched. Germline values: CDR1 MNHNS, CDR2 SASEGT. The CDR3 DNA sequence: TGTGCCAGCAGTGCAACCGGGACAGGGGGCAGCGGGACCCAGTACTTC. This sequence encodes CASSATGTGGSGTQYF.

The chain couples TRBV30 to TRBJ1-3; D possibly corresponds to TRBD1 (6 bases). The germline V gene encodes CDR1 GTSNPN and CDR2 SVGIG (reference sequence). The CDR3 is 16 residues long. The V end lost 7 bases, the J end lost 1 base, and 20 bases lay between the germline ends. Written as DNA, the CDR3 is TGTGCCTACTTACCGCAGGGGACATTGTCTGGAAACACCATATATTTT. Translated: CAYLPQGTLSGNTIYF.